This T cell receptor (beta chain) came from a study of blood T cell repertoires in COVID-19. Study context: Acute and convalescent COVID-19 samples came from the United States, Italy and Spain. In each case, the material was cDNA or gDNA derived from T cells, B-cell-depleted T cells, or PBMCs.

In the original processing: From reference gene primer amplification, estimates of nucleated cell counts were derived. The data were produced by immunoSEQ multiplex PCR, yet TCRdb's version contains in-frame clones alone and is incomplete. V, J and clone size derive from that table, while D and trimming were established from the DNA sequence. The data show over 50,000 clones, 72% seen once. Seattle patients were enrolled during active infection and followed longitudinally. The V and J ends lost 5 bases and 4 bases, in that order; junction bases with no gene match: 8. Germline V gene sequence: CDR1 SGHTA, CDR2 FQGNSA. CDR3 length equals 16 residues.

This clonotype was obtained from a woman aged 70-85 years with COVID-19, enrolled during active disease. This chain uses TRBV7-2 with TRBJ2-2, with 9 bases lining up with TRBD1. Sequencing was performed on peripheral blood. The CDR3 loop reads CASSTYRGRITGELFF. CDR3 nucleotide sequence: TGTGCCAGCAGCACCTACAGGGGGCGGATCACCGGGGAGCTGTTTTTT.